This record looks at one T cell receptor beta chain sequence and its context. The data originate from a study of blood T cell repertoires in COVID-19. Assay used: immunoSEQ multiplex PCR; TCRdb lists only in-frame clones, some missing. The sample has 300,000 to 400,000 clones, roughly 86% seen once; the top ten hold about 7.3%. This CDR3 spans 16 amino acids. Trimming took 6 bases from V and 5 from J, leaving 22 bases between them. Germline V gene data show CDR1 as MDHEN and CDR2 as SYDVKM. The source is an older woman with COVID-19, enrolled during active disease. The sequencing input was peripheral blood. This chain connects TRBV28 to TRBJ1-1; weak D call: TRBD1 (5 bases). The DNA for the CDR3 is TGTGCCAGCAGGGGAGCGGGGCTTAGGGGTGGAACTGAAGCTTTCTTT. Translation: CASRGAGLRGGTEAFF.